The 15 T cell receptor beta chains in this list originate from one sample, sequenced in a study of CD4 T cells in relation to SARS-CoV-2 and coronaviruses. The unexposed donors gave CD4+ T cells in about 2010-2019, prior to COVID-19. CD4+ T cells were isolated from the cells after 10 days of culture. TCRdb's table, derived via immunoSEQ multiplex PCR, lists solely in-frame clones and lacks some. The repertoire holds 25,000 to 35,000 clones, around three quarters seen once, with roughly 14% in the top ten. Which antigens these TCRs recognize remains unknown. Sequenced sample: CD4+ T cells from PBMCs, cultured in vitro. The receptors were sampled from a human donor in good health.

CDR3 nucleotide sequence: TGTGCCAGCAGCTTGGCGGGAGAGGCTGGGGCCAACGTCCTGACTTTC. Residues: CASSLAGEAGANVLTF. The chain joins TRBV5-4 to TRBJ2-6; D might be TRBD2 (6 bases). CDR3 length: 16 amino acids. Per the germline V gene, CDR1 is SGHNT and CDR2 is YYREEE (reference sequence). The V end was cut by 0 bases, the J end by 2 bases, with 9 bases between.

The V and J genes are TRBV2 and TRBJ1-2; D might be TRBD1 (6 bases). CDR3 size: 14 residues. Germline loops: CDR1 SNHLY, CDR2 FYNNEI. Trimming removed 2 bases from V and 4 bases from J, with 11 bases in between. CDR3 sequence: CASSESAGAYGYTF. The CDR3 DNA follows: TGTGCCAGCAGTGAATCGGCAGGGGCCTATGGCTACACCTTC.

J is TRBJ1-2 and V is TRBV2; D is undetermined. The V gene lost 2 bases and the J gene lost 0 bases, with 4 bases spanning the gap. The CDR3 is 13 amino acids. CDR1 is SNHLY, CDR2 FYNNEI, per germline. The CDR3 reads CASSELTNYGYTF. CDR3 in DNA: TGTGCCAGCAGTGAACTGACTAACTATGGCTACACCTTC.

The V gene is TRBV5-1, the J gene TRBJ1-1; D perhaps matches TRBD1 (5 bases). This CDR3 region has 17 residues. V shed 3 bases and J shed 0 bases, with 18 bases lying between them. Germline V CDR1 and CDR2: SGHRS, YFSETQ. CDR3 sequence reads: CASSSGLPKDMNTEAFF. CDR3 DNA: TGCGCCAGCAGCTCAGGACTCCCCAAGGACATGAACACTGAAGCTTTCTTT. The full variable domain, its missing parts supplied by reference TRBV5-1 and TRBJ1-1, is KAGVTQTPRYLIKTRGQQVTLSCSPISGHRSVSWYQQTPGQGLQFLFEYFSETQRNKGNFPGRFSGRQFSNSRSEMNVSTLELGDSALYLCASSSGLPKDMNTEAFFGQGTRLTVV.

The rearrangement links TRBV6-2 or TRBV6-3 to TRBJ2-7; TRBD1 might be the D (6 bases). The length of the CDR3 is 13 residues. Germline V gene data show CDR1 as MNHEY and CDR2 as SVGEGT. With 4 bases removed from V and 2 bases from J, the gap between germline ends came to 9 bases. Here the CDR3 DNA reads TGTGCCAGCAGTTCGGGGACACCCTACGAGCAGTACTTC. Protein sequence: CASSSGTPYEQYF.

The chain joins TRBV6-2 or TRBV6-3 to TRBJ2-2, with a weak D call TRBD2 (6 bases). CDR3 length equals 16 residues. V lost 1 base and J 4 bases, leaving 13 bases between the germline ends. Germline V gene data show CDR1 as MNHEY and CDR2 as SVGEGT. This chain's CDR3 is CASSYLVGLLTGELFF. CDR3 DNA: TGTGCCAGCAGTTACTTGGTGGGACTGCTCACCGGGGAGCTGTTTTTT.

The chain has TRBV7-2 and TRBJ1-5, with unresolved D. CDR3 length: 14 amino acids. Between the trimmed V and J ends, which lost 1 base and 9 bases, there was a span of 13 bases. Germline values: CDR1 SGHTA, CDR2 FQGNSA. The CDR3 sequence: CASSLEDRSGPQHF. The CDR3 DNA follows: TGTGCCAGCAGCTTAGAGGACCGCAGTGGGCCCCAGCATTTT.

The V gene is TRBV6-2 or TRBV6-3, the J gene TRBJ2-1; TRBD2 agrees at 7 bases. Germline-derived CDR1 and CDR2 are MNHEY and SVGEGT. This CDR3 is built from 16 residues. After removal of 2 bases from V and 7 bases from J, the junction contained 11 bases not matched to a gene. CDR3 in amino acids: CASSYDGGSGSNEQFF. CDR3 in DNA: TGTGCCAGCAGTTACGATGGCGGGAGTGGAAGTAATGAGCAGTTCTTC.

The V and J genes are TRBV24-1 and TRBJ1-6; a possible D gene is TRBD1 (5 bases). The germline V gene encodes CDR1 KGHDR and CDR2 SFDVKD. With 4 bases removed from V and 0 bases from J, the gap between germline ends came to 18 bases. This CDR3 has 19 residues. For the CDR3, the DNA is TGTGCCACCAGTGACCCCCACGGGGGTGGCACCTCCTATAATTCACCCCTCCACTTT. Translation: CATSDPHGGGTSYNSPLHF.

This clone was counted a few times. The chain is built from TRBV5-5 and TRBJ2-1, with D possibly called TRBD1 or TRBD2 (5 bases each). Trimming took 3 bases from V and 6 from J, leaving 19 bases between them. This CDR3 region has 16 residues. Germline CDR1 and CDR2: SGHKS and YYEKEE (reference sequence). As DNA, the CDR3 is TGTGCCAGCAGCTGGCCTTTTACGGGGACCCCCAATGAGCAGTTCTTC. Translating gives CASSWPFTGTPNEQFF. Based on the CDR3 plus reference TRBV5-5 and TRBJ2-1, the full variable domain is DAGVTQSPTHLIKTRGQQVTLRCSPISGHKSVSWYQQVLGQGPQFIFQYYEKEERGRGNFPDRFSARQFPNYSSELNVNALLLGDSALYLCASSWPFTGTPNEQFFGPGTRLTVL.

CDR3 nucleotide sequence: TGTGCCAGCAGCCAATCCCTTTCTGGGGCCAACGTCCTGACTTTC. It yields the protein CASSQSLSGANVLTF. The V gene is TRBV3-1 (or the pseudogene TRBV3-2), the J gene TRBJ2-6; D gene uncertain. This CDR3 spans 15 amino acids. V dropped 2 bases and J dropped 1 base, with 6 bases sitting between them. Germline lookup yields CDR1 LGHDT and CDR2 YNNKEL (reference sequence).

The chain is built from TRBV5-1 and TRBJ2-1; D unresolved. V lost 0 bases to trimming and J lost 1 base, with 5 bases between them. The CDR3 extends over 14 amino acids. In germline, CDR1 is SGHRS, CDR2 YFSETQ. CDR3 coding DNA: TGCGCCAGCAGCTTGGATTGGTCCTACAATGAGCAGTTCTTC. Translated: CASSLDWSYNEQFF.

The rearrangement links TRBV5-4 to TRBJ2-1, with D possibly matching TRBD1 (5 bases). Trimming pared 1 base from V and 0 bases from J, leaving 8 bases between. Germline lookup yields CDR1 SGHNT and CDR2 YYREEE (reference sequence). This CDR3 has 15 amino acids. CDR3 DNA: TGTGCCAGCAGCTTGACAGGATCCTCCTACAATGAGCAGTTCTTC. This sequence encodes CASSLTGSSYNEQFF. Based on the CDR3 plus reference TRBV5-4 and TRBJ2-1, the full variable domain is ETGVTQSPTHLIKTRGQQVTLRCSSQSGHNTVSWYQQALGQGPQFIFQYYREEENGRGNFPPRFSGLQFPNYSSELNVNALELDDSALYLCASSLTGSSYNEQFFGPGTRLTVL.

This chain uses TRBV6-5 with TRBJ2-1; 9 nucleotides align to TRBD2. This CDR3 has 16 residues. With 0 bases clipped from V and 2 bases from J, the junction kept 2 bases outside the gene matches. CDR1 MNHEY and CDR2 SVGAGI come from the germline V gene. In DNA, the CDR3 is TGTGCCAGCAGTTACTCGCCTAGCGGGGCCTACAATGAGCAGTTCTTC. Its translation is CASSYSPSGAYNEQFF.

V and J are TRBV5-4 and TRBJ2-2, with TRBD2 matching over 14 bases. The CDR3 length is 17 residues. CDR1 SGHNT and CDR2 YYREEE come from the germline V gene (reference sequence). V shed 0 bases and J 7 bases; nucleotides not matched to a gene: 5. CDR3 nucleotide sequence: TGTGCCAGCAGCTTGGGACTAGCGGGGGGGCATGGCGGGGAGCTGTTTTTT. Its translation: CASSLGLAGGHGGELFF.